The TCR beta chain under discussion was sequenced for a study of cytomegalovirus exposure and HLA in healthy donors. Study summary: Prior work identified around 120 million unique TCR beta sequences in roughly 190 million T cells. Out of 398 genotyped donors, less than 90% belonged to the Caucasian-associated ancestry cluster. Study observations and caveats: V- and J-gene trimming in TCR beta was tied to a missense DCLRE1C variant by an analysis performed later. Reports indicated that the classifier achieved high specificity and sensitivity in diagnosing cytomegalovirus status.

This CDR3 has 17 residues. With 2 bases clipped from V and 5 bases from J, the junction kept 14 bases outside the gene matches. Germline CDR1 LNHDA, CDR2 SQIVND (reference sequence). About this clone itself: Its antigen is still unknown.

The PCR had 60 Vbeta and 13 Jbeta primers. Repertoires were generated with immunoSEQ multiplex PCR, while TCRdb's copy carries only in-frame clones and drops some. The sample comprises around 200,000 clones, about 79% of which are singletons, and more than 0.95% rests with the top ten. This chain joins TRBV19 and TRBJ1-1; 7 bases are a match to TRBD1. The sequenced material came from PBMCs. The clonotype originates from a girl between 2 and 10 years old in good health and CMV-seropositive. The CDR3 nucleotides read TGTGCCAGTAGTATAATCCGCGGGGACAGTCATCCTACTGAAGCTTTCTTT. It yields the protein CASSIIRGDSHPTEAFF.